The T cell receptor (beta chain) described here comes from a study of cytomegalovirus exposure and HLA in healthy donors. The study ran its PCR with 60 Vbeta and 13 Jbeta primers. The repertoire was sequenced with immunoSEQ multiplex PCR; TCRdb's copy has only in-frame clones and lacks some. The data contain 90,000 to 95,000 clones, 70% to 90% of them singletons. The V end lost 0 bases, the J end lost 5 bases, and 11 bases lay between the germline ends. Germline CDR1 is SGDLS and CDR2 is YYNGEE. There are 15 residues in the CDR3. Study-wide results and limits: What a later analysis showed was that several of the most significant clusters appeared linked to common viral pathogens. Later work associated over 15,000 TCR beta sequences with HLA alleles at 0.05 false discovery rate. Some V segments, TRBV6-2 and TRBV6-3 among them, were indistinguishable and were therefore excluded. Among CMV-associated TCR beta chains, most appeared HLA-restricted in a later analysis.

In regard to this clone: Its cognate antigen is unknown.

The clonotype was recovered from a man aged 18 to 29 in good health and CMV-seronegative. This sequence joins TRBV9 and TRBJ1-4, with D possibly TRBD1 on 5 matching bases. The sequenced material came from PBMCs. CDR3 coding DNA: TGTGCCAGCAGCGTAGTTGGCAGGGCCAATGAAAAACTGTTTTTT. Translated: CASSVVGRANEKLFF.